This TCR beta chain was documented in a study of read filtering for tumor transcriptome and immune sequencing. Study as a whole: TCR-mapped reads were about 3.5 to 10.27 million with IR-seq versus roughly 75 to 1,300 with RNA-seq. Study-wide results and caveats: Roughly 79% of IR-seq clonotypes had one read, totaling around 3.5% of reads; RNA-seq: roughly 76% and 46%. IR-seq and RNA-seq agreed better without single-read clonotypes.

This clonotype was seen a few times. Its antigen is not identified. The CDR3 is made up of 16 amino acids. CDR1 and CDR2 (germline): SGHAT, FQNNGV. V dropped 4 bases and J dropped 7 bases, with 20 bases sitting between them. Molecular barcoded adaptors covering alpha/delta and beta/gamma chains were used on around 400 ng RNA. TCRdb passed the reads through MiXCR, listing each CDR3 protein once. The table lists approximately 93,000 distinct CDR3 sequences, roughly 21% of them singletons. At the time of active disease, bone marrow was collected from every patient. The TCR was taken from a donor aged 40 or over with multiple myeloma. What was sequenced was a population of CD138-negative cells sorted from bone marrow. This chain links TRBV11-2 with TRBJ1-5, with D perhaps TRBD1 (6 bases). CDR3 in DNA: TGTGCCAGCAGCTCCTCCATGGACAGTTTCGAACAGCCCCAGCATTTT. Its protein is CASSSSMDSFEQPQHF.